This TCR beta chain stems from a study of T cells in women clearing cervical HPV infection. Study as a whole: Control women cleared a single incident HPV16 infection within 12 months.

Some clones are missing from TCRdb's copy, which holds only in-frame ones; the method was immunoSEQ multiplex PCR. The repertoire table contains tens of thousands of clones. The sequence was collected from a woman between 18 and 69 years old with a cervical HPV16 infection that either progressed to CIN3+ or cleared (not recorded which). Material for sequencing was blood buffy coat.

The part of the CDR3 DNA that was read is TGCGCCAGCAGCTTGGCGCAAGCTTCGGATACG. Protein product: CASSLAQASDT. The CDR3 reads in full as CASSLAQASDTQYF. The chain employs TRBV5-1 and TRBJ2-3; D gene ambiguous. The read comes to an end 3 residues before the CDR3 does, leaving the germline J gene to fill in the end. V lost 0 bases and J 6 bases, leaving 11 bases between the germline ends. Germline V gives CDR1 SGHRS, CDR2 YFSETQ. This CDR3 has 14 amino acids.